A single sample is the source of the 28 T cell receptor beta chains below, sequenced in a study of shared clonotypes between healthy human individuals. Method: immunoSEQ multiplex PCR; TCRdb's copy keeps in-frame clones and lacks some. The table shows about 490,000 clones, with 81% occurring only once. The sample consisted of PBMCs. The receptors originated from a woman between 35 and 50 years old in good health. Some clones in this sample may be carry-over from other donors' samples.

The table lists this clone with many counts. The same CDR3 can be traced to other DNA sequences in this sample. This rearrangement joins TRBV28 to TRBJ2-7; 8 nucleotides line up with TRBD2. Germline V gene sequence: CDR1 MDHEN, CDR2 SYDVKM. Unmatched junction bases numbered 7, after V lost 2 bases and J lost 1 base. The CDR3 length is 16 residues. Written as DNA, the CDR3 is TGTGCCAGCAGTTTAGGGGTAGCGGGACCTTCCTACGAGCAGTACTTC. Translated, it gives CASSLGVAGPSYEQYF.

This clone has more than one count but fewer than ten. The chain is built from TRBV5-4 and TRBJ1-5, with TRBD1 matching 8 bases. The CDR3 is 13 residues long. V lost 10 bases, J lost 9 bases, and 12 bases stayed unmatched. Germline CDR1 and CDR2: SGHNT and YYREEE (reference sequence). The CDR3 DNA sequence: TGTGCCCCCCGGGACAGGCCTCGGGGGCCCCAGCATTTT. This gives the protein CAPRDRPRGPQHF.

Here the CDR3 reads CASSEWSGELFF. CDR3 coding DNA: TGCGCCAGCAGTGAGTGGAGCGGGGAGCTGTTTTTT. The chain carries TRBV10-2 and TRBJ2-2; D remains unclear. V was trimmed by 1 base and J by 7 bases, leaving 4 bases between them. The CDR3 contains 12 residues. CDR1 and CDR2 (germline): WSHSY, SAAADI.

The chain links TRBV2 to TRBJ1-4; maybe TRBD1 (5 bases). This CDR3 is built from 14 residues. Germline lookup yields CDR1 SNHLY and CDR2 FYNNEI. Trimming stripped 6 bases from V and 8 bases from J, with 16 bases between. CDR3 DNA sequence: TGTGCCAGCAGCGACAGTGGGTTGGGAGAAAAACTGTTTTTT. Amino acid sequence: CASSDSGLGEKLFF.

This chain uses TRBV5-5 with TRBJ2-7; 8 positions agree with TRBD2. The CDR3 length is 14 residues. Germline CDR1 SGHKS, CDR2 YYEKEE (reference sequence). J lost 3 bases, V lost 1 base, and 3 bases had no gene match. CDR3: CASSLSLAGYEQYF. In DNA form, the CDR3 reads TGTGCCAGCAGCTTGAGCCTAGCGGGCTACGAGCAGTACTTC. Drawing the rest from reference TRBV5-5 and TRBJ2-7, the complete variable domain is DAGVTQSPTHLIKTRGQQVTLRCSPISGHKSVSWYQQVLGQGPQFIFQYYEKEERGRGNFPDRFSARQFPNYSSELNVNALLLGDSALYLCASSLSLAGYEQYFGPGTRLTVT.

Concerning this clone: A far larger clone lies a single base away; this is likely a read error. The same CDR3 arises from other DNA sequences in this sample as well. The V gene is TRBV9, the J gene TRBJ2-5, with 7 bases matching TRBD1. The DNA end lines up better with TRBJ2-7; the J call may be wrong. The CDR3 has 14 amino acids. Germline-derived CDR1 and CDR2 are SGDLS and YYNGEE. The CDR3 is CASSRGQEPYEQYF. The CDR3 DNA sequence: TGTGCCAGCAGCCGTGGACAGGAACCTTACGAGCAGTACTTC.

In the case of this clone: This probably arose from a read error, given a far larger clone one base away. The chain links TRBV30 to TRBJ1-1; perhaps TRBD1 as D (5 bases). This CDR3 comprises 12 residues. CDR1 is GTSNPN and CDR2 is SVGIG in the germline V gene (reference sequence). The CDR3: CAWKRGSTEASF. The DNA for the CDR3 is TGTGCCTGGAAGCGGGGGTCCACTGAAGCTTCCTTT.

In its sample, this clone was seen many times. The chain employs TRBV6-5 and TRBJ1-2; perhaps TRBD1 as D (5 bases). V dropped 5 bases and J dropped 3 bases, with 10 bases sitting between them. CDR3 length: 13 residues. Germline CDR1 MNHEY, CDR2 SVGAGI. The CDR3 DNA reads TGTGCCAGCAGTCCAGGGAAGTACTATGGCTACACCTTC. It codes for CASSPGKYYGYTF.

The chain joins TRBV18 to TRBJ1-1, with D unresolved. The V end lost 3 bases, the J end lost 1 base, and 6 bases lay between the germline ends. Germline values: CDR1 KGHSH, CDR2 LQKENI. This CDR3 region has 13 residues. The CDR3 sequence is CASSPAWNTEAFF. The CDR3 DNA reads TGTGCCAGCTCACCGGCGTGGAACACTGAAGCTTTCTTT. The whole variable domain, filled in from reference TRBV18 and TRBJ1-1, reads NAGVMQNPRHLVRRRGQEARLRCSPMKGHSHVYWYRQLPEEGLKFMVYLQKENIIDESGMPKERFSAEFPKEGPSILRIQQVVRGDSAAYFCASSPAWNTEAFFGQGTRLTVV.

The chain employs TRBV4-2 and TRBJ2-1; 11 bases are a match to TRBD1. The CDR3 length is 15 residues. Trimming took 1 base from V and 6 from J; bases not matched to a gene: 2. CDR1 is LGHNA, CDR2 YNFKEQ, per germline. CDR3 nucleotide sequence: TGTGCCAGCAGCCAAGCCGGGACAGGGGGCAATGAGCAGTTCTTC. Translation: CASSQAGTGGNEQFF.

V and J are TRBV5-8 and TRBJ1-2, with D uncertain. Between the trimmed V and J ends, which lost 7 bases and 4 bases, there was a span of 2 bases. CDR1 is SGHTS and CDR2 is YDEGEE in the germline V gene. This CDR3 is built from 9 residues. CDR3 loop: CASAYGYTF. CDR3 coding DNA: TGTGCCAGCGCCTATGGCTACACCTTC.

This clone was recorded only once. A much larger clone lies one base from this, so it may be a read error. This sample includes further DNA sequences coding for the same CDR3. The chain is built from TRBV5-4 and TRBJ1-1; D gene unclear. Between the trimmed V and J ends, which lost 0 bases and 1 base, there was a span of 7 bases. The germline V gene has CDR1 SGHNT and CDR2 YYREEE (reference sequence). This CDR3 region has 14 residues. CDR3 coding DNA: TGTGCCAGCAGCTTGGACAGACGGAACACTGAAGCTTTCTTT. Protein product: CASSLDRRNTEAFF. The full variable domain, rest sourced from reference TRBV5-4 and TRBJ1-1, is ETGVTQSPTHLIKTRGQQVTLRCSSQSGHNTVSWYQQALGQGPQFIFQYYREEENGRGNFPPRFSGLQFPNYSSELNVNALELDDSALYLCASSLDRRNTEAFFGQGTRLTVV.

As for this clone: A read error is the likely source, as a far larger clone sits one nucleotide away. The sample contains more than one DNA sequence encoding this CDR3. The chain combines TRBV27 with TRBJ1-1, with TRBD1 identical over 7 bases. This CDR3 is 16 amino acids long. Germline V gives CDR1 MNHEY, CDR2 SMNVEV (reference sequence). CDR3 amino acids: CASSLYEGAGNTEAFF. CDR3 DNA: TGTGCCAGCAGTTTATATGAGGGGGCCGGGAACACTGAAGCCTTCTTT.

As DNA, the CDR3 is TGTGCCAGCATGGCCGGGGACAGGGAGACGCAGTATTTT. Translated: CASMAGDRETQYF. The chain couples TRBV27 to TRBJ2-3; 9 nucleotides line up with TRBD1. V shed 7 bases and J 9 bases; nucleotides not matched to a gene: 8. CDR1 and CDR2 from the germline V gene are MNHEY and SMNVEV (reference sequence). CDR3 size: 13 residues.

On this clone itself: Different DNA sequences within this sample yield the same CDR3. The rearrangement links TRBV11-2 to TRBJ2-7, with D possibly being TRBD2 (5 bases). The V and J ends lost 1 base and 1 base respectively, with 8 bases between them. This CDR3 region has 14 residues. CDR1 is SGHAT and CDR2 is FQNNGV in the germline V gene. The CDR3 sequence: CASSLGSGSYEQYF. The CDR3 DNA follows: TGTGCCAGCAGCTTAGGATCGGGATCCTACGAGCAGTACTTC.

The J gene is TRBJ2-3, the V gene TRBV11-3, with D tentatively TRBD1 (7 bases). The CDR3 totals 14 residues. CDR1 and CDR2 from the germline V gene are SGHNT and YENEEA. Trimming removed 3 bases at V and 4 bases at J, with 11 bases between. For the CDR3, the DNA is TGTGCCAGCAGCTTCTCCAGGGGGGCAGATACGCAGTATTTT. Protein sequence: CASSFSRGADTQYF.

The genes are TRBV4-3 and TRBJ1-2; 7 bases fit TRBD1. Trimming removed 2 bases from V and 3 bases from J; junction bases left unmatched: 9. The germline V gene has CDR1 LGHNA and CDR2 YSLEER. The CDR3 totals 16 residues. CDR3 sequence: CASSQLSQGGHYGYTF. CDR3 nucleotide sequence: TGCGCCAGCAGCCAATTGTCCCAAGGGGGCCACTATGGCTACACCTTC.

Comment on this clone: Different DNA sequences within this sample yield the same CDR3. This chain links TRBV18 with TRBJ2-7; the D gene is possibly TRBD1 (7 bases). Germline V gene lookup returns CDR1 KGHSH and CDR2 LQKENI. Trimming shortened V by 3 bases and J by 1 base, and 10 bases separated the two germline ends. This CDR3 region has 14 residues. Here the CDR3 reads CASSPTGTSYEQYF. The DNA of the CDR3 is TGTGCCAGCTCACCGACAGGGACTTCCTACGAGCAGTACTTC.

This clone was picked up one time. Within the sample, other DNA sequences also encode this same CDR3. The chain couples TRBV5-1 to TRBJ1-4, with D possibly being TRBD1 (5 bases). Germline loops: CDR1 SGHRS, CDR2 YFSETQ. There are 14 residues in the CDR3. V was clipped by 4 bases and J by 8 bases, with 15 bases between them. CDR3 DNA sequence: TGCGCCAGCAGCGCAGACAAGGAGGGGGAAAAACTGTTTTTT. It is translated as CASSADKEGEKLFF.

This chain uses TRBV2 with TRBJ1-1; 9 bases fit TRBD1. The J segment lost 11 bases and the V segment lost 2 bases, leaving 6 bases of the junction unmatched. CDR3 length: 13 amino acids. From germline, CDR1 is SNHLY and CDR2 FYNNEI. The CDR3 sequence: CASSEWRDRAAFF. In DNA, the CDR3 is TGTGCCAGCAGTGAATGGAGGGACAGGGCGGCTTTCTTT.

A single count supports this clone. It differs at one base from a far larger clone, so likely a read error. The final CDR3 position lacks the conserved phenylalanine or tryptophan, pointing to a likely read error. The rearrangement joins TRBV7-9 to TRBJ1-5; D remains ambiguous. The germline V gene has CDR1 SEHNR and CDR2 FQNEAQ (reference sequence). V was trimmed by 5 bases and J by 5 bases, leaving 7 bases between them. The CDR3 loop spans 12 amino acids. The CDR3, as DNA: TGTGCCAGCAGCCGGACTGATCAGCCCCAGCATCTT. The encoded protein is CASSRTDQPQHL.

A remark on this clone: The sample has other DNA sequences that encode this CDR3 too. V gene TRBV7-3 combines with J gene TRBJ2-1; the D is unclear. The CDR3 sequence is 15 residues long. The germline V gene has CDR1 SGHTA and CDR2 FQGTGA. Trimming left V 5 bases short and J 4 bases short, with 15 bases between. This chain's CDR3 is CASSPTRRSYNEQFF. Here the CDR3 DNA reads TGTGCCAGCAGCCCCACCAGGCGCTCTTACAATGAGCAGTTCTTC. Full variable domain (rest looked up from reference TRBV7-3 and TRBJ2-1): GAGVSQTPSNKVTEKGKYVELRCDPISGHTALYWYRQSLGQGPEFLIYFQGTGAADDSGLPNDRFFAVRPEGSVSTLKIQRTERGDSAVYLCASSPTRRSYNEQFFGPGTRLTVL.

The chain is built from TRBV30 and TRBJ1-1; no clear D. Germline CDR1 and CDR2: GTSNPN and SVGIG (reference sequence). The CDR3 covers 13 residues. The germline V and J ends were trimmed by 0 bases and 7 bases, with 12 bases remaining between them. CDR3 sequence (DNA): TGTGCCTGGAGTGTAACGGCCCGAAATGAAGCTTTCTTT. It translates to CAWSVTARNEAFF.

The chain employs TRBV4-1 and TRBJ2-1; TRBD2 aligns across 8 bases. Germline values: CDR1 MGHRA, CDR2 YSYEKL. This CDR3 comprises 15 residues. With V trimmed by 1 base and J by 3 bases, 2 bases remained unmatched. The CDR3 sequence: CASSQGSGSYNEQFF. The CDR3 DNA is TGCGCCAGCAGCCAAGGGAGCGGGAGCTACAATGAGCAGTTCTTC.

The rearrangement joins TRBV9 to TRBJ2-1, with 7 nucleotides matching TRBD2. Trimming at V came to 0 bases and at J to 8 bases, leaving 8 bases not matched to a gene. Germline lookup yields CDR1 SGDLS and CDR2 YYNGEE. This CDR3 comprises 15 residues. DNA for the CDR3: TGTGCCAGCAGCGTAGTCGGGACTACCTTCGATGAGCAGTTCTTC. Its translation: CASSVVGTTFDEQFF. The full variable domain, in which reference TRBV9 and TRBJ2-1 provide the parts outside the CDR3, is DSGVTQTPKHLITATGQRVTLRCSPRSGDLSVYWYQQSLDQGLQFLIQYYNGEERAKGNILERFSAQQFPDLHSELNLSSLELGDSALYFCASSVVGTTFDEQFFGPGTRLTVL.

The rearrangement uses TRBV5-4 and TRBJ2-7, with TRBD2 matching 8 bases. Germline values: CDR1 SGHNT, CDR2 YYREEE (reference sequence). V was clipped by 4 bases and J by 5 bases; unmatched bases: 5. This CDR3 region has 13 residues. The CDR3 protein is CASSGLAVHEQYF. The CDR3, as DNA: TGTGCCAGCAGCGGACTAGCTGTCCACGAGCAGTACTTC.

A remark on this clone: One end of the junction does not line up with germline, which may come from a read error. The V call is TRBV19, the J call TRBJ2-7, with 8 bases fitting TRBD2. CDR1 and CDR2 (germline): LNHDA, SQIVND (reference sequence). The CDR3 has 15 residues. The CDR3 sequence is CASSVEAGVRHEQYF. In DNA, the CDR3 is TGTGCCAGTAGTGTAGAAGCGGGAGTCAGGCACGAGCAGTACTTC.

This clone has more than one count but fewer than ten. The J gene is TRBJ2-3, the V gene TRBV5-1; D tentatively reads TRBD1 or TRBD2 (5 bases each). V gave up 5 bases and J gave up 3 bases, with 10 bases separating them. The CDR3 covers 13 residues. From germline, CDR1 is SGHRS and CDR2 YFSETQ. CDR3: CASRRGATDTQYF. CDR3 coding DNA: TGCGCCAGCAGGAGAGGGGCGACAGATACGCAGTATTTT.